Reported below is one T cell receptor beta chain. Its cognate antigen is unknown. A read error may produce the germline difference seen at one junction end. A constant-region primer served to make TCR beta cDNA from about 490 ng total RNA. Three nested multiplex PCR rounds of slightly modified ARM-PCR generated TCR beta libraries. The first two PCR rounds used TRBV1-TRBV30 forward primers with a C-beta reverse primer, roughly 10 cycles each. A single record per CDR3 protein comes from TCRdb applying MiXCR to the multiplex PCR reads. The table records 120,000 or so distinct CDR3 sequences, around two thirds of them present only once. CDR3 length equals 14 residues. Joint extraction of RNA and DNA used roughly 19-33 mg of bulk tissue that was unsorted. These data come from a study of tumor-infiltrating lymphocytes in primary liver carcinoma. Study-level findings and limits: A significantly higher top-250-clone fraction was recorded for tumors than for blood (p = 0.039).

This chain connects TRBV12-3 or TRBV12-4 to TRBJ2-7, with D unresolved. The source is an older woman with primary liver carcinoma and hepatitis B virus infection. Sequenced: liver tumor tissue from sampling region 1. The subset: tumor region T1, superior pole. This CDR3 is CARSLAAGFYEQYF. The CDR3 coding sequence is TGTGCCAGGAGTTTAGCTGCTGGGTTCTACGAGCAGTACTTC.